The clone carrying this T cell receptor beta chain was counted many times. The data belong to a study of Graves' ophthalmopathy and Graves' hyperthyroidism. Beta-chain TCR CDR3 regions were amplified from RNA transcripts. RT-PCR in the first round used HTBI primers; a second-round multiplex PCR followed. TCRdb itself ran the multiplex PCR reads through MiXCR, one entry per CDR3 protein. The sample has hundreds of thousands of distinct CDR3 sequences, approximately 21% seen once; the top ten hold approximately 7%. The source of this sequence is a woman younger than 35 with stable Graves' hyperthyroidism. Some clones in this sample may be carry-over from other donors' samples. Sequenced input: peripheral blood.

The CDR3 nucleotides are TGTGCCTGGAGTGTTAAGGGACAGGGGGCAGGCTACACCTTC. This sequence encodes CAWSVKGQGAGYTF. The chain links TRBV30 to TRBJ1-2; TRBD1 aligns across 12 bases. Germline assignment: CDR1 GTSNPN and CDR2 SVGIG (reference sequence). The trim removed 0 bases at V and 8 bases at J, leaving 4 bases unmatched. The CDR3 has 14 residues.